One sample yielded the 30 T cell receptor beta chains listed below, sequenced in a study of PD-1 blockade in classical Hodgkin lymphoma. The time point denotes: newly diagnosed, previously untreated cHL patient sample. The protocol was immunoSEQ multiplex PCR, while the TCRdb copy is restricted to in-frame clones and leaves out a portion. The sample lists roughly 16,000 clones, 75% to 90% occurring once. Sample: peripheral blood mononuclear cells (PBMCs). Source of these receptors: a human donor with classical Hodgkin lymphoma.

This chain connects TRBV5-4 to TRBJ2-3; D uncertain. This CDR3 has 14 residues. Germline V CDR1 and CDR2: SGHNT, YYREEE (reference sequence). V was clipped by 4 bases and J by 1 base, with 10 bases between them. CDR3 sequence (DNA): TGTGCCAGCAGCGGAGTCCTCCGCACAGATACGCAGTATTTT. Protein: CASSGVLRTDTQYF.

This chain uses TRBV28 with TRBJ1-1; D is uncertain. Trimming removed 5 bases from V and 4 bases from J, with 17 bases in between. Looked up from germline, CDR1 is MDHEN and CDR2 is SYDVKM. This CDR3 region has 15 residues. The CDR3 loop is CASSNFRAGGTEAFF. The CDR3 DNA reads TGTGCCAGCAGTAACTTTCGAGCTGGCGGCACTGAAGCTTTCTTT.

The rearrangement links TRBV28 to TRBJ2-1; 10 bases match TRBD1. The length of the CDR3 is 16 residues. Germline V lookup: CDR1 MDHEN, CDR2 SYDVKM. V gave up 4 bases and J gave up 4 bases; unmatched junction bases: 7. The CDR3 region is CASSSAGTGAYNEQFF. CDR3 bases: TGTGCCAGCAGTTCCGCCGGGACAGGGGCGTACAATGAGCAGTTCTTC.

The chain uses TRBV9 and TRBJ2-7; D is unclear. V lost 0 bases, J lost 0 bases, and 13 bases lay in between. The CDR3 spans 16 residues. CDR1 and CDR2 from the germline V gene are SGDLS and YYNGEE. CDR3 coding DNA: TGTGCCAGCAGCGTAGATCCCCGGGTTAGCTCCTACGAGCAGTACTTC. Translating it yields CASSVDPRVSSYEQYF.

This clone was found a few times. The J gene is TRBJ2-7, the V gene TRBV7-9; no firm D call. V gave up 1 base and J gave up 0 bases, with 4 bases separating them. Germline assignment: CDR1 SEHNR and CDR2 FQNEAQ (reference sequence). This CDR3 spans 13 amino acids. CDR3 sequence reads: CASSLGPSYEQYF. The CDR3 region has the DNA TGTGCCAGCAGCTTAGGACCCTCCTACGAGCAGTACTTC.

This clone was observed a single time. V and J are TRBV28 and TRBJ2-7; D gene unclear. The CDR3 sequence is 16 residues long. Germline V gives CDR1 MDHEN, CDR2 SYDVKM. Trimming left V 4 bases short and J 3 bases short, with 19 bases between. CDR3 amino acids: CASSSPTSVGFYEQYF. The CDR3 nucleotides read TGTGCCAGCAGTTCACCCACCTCGGTAGGGTTCTACGAGCAGTACTTC.

The chain joins TRBV9 to TRBJ1-5; weak D call: TRBD1 (5 bases). V was shortened by 2 bases and J by 4 bases, with 7 bases between the two germline ends. The V gene's germline CDR1 is SGDLS and CDR2 YYNGEE. The CDR3 sequence is 13 residues long. For the CDR3, the DNA is TGTGCCAGCAGCGTGGGGGTAAATCAGCCCCAGCATTTT. Its protein is CASSVGVNQPQHF.

The genes are TRBV7-9 and TRBJ1-3; maybe TRBD1 (5 bases). The CDR3 runs to 15 residues. V was trimmed by 4 bases and J by 4 bases, leaving 14 bases between them. Germline CDR1 is SEHNR and CDR2 is FQNEAQ (reference sequence). CDR3 region: CASSYRGGSGNTIYF. In DNA, the CDR3 is TGTGCCAGCAGCTATCGGGGGGGATCCGGAAACACCATATATTTT.

This clone was picked up one time. The V and J genes are TRBV27 and TRBJ2-6; no clear D gene. The V and J ends lost 3 bases and 0 bases respectively, with 15 bases between them. The CDR3 extends over 18 amino acids. CDR1 is MNHEY, CDR2 SMNVEV, per germline (reference sequence). Written as DNA, the CDR3 is TGTGCCAGCAGTTTTTCGAGACGGGCGAGCTCTGGGGCCAACGTCCTGACTTTC. Protein sequence: CASSFSRRASSGANVLTF.

This clone was recorded only once. The chain couples TRBV9 to TRBJ1-1, with a weak D call TRBD1 (5 bases). The CDR3 is 15 amino acids. Germline-derived CDR1 and CDR2 are SGDLS and YYNGEE. The V gene lost 4 bases and the J gene lost 6 bases, with 19 bases spanning the gap. CDR3 in amino acids: CASSSQFEGRSEAFF. CDR3 coding DNA: TGTGCCAGCAGCTCCCAATTCGAGGGGAGATCTGAAGCTTTCTTT.

V and J are TRBV18 and TRBJ2-3, with TRBD1 as a possible D gene (7 bases). The CDR3 sequence is 15 residues long. Germline CDR1 and CDR2: KGHSH and LQKENI. V shed 3 bases and J shed 0 bases, with 10 bases lying between them. The DNA for the CDR3 is TGTGCCAGCTCACCCAGGGGGGCTAGCACAGATACGCAGTATTTT. As protein: CASSPRGASTDTQYF.

In DNA form, the CDR3 reads TGCGCCAGCAGCGACAGGGGGGGTCAGCCCCAGCATTTT. It translates to CASSDRGGQPQHF. This chain uses TRBV10-2 with TRBJ1-5; TRBD1 matches 9 bases. Per the germline V gene, CDR1 is WSHSY and CDR2 is SAAADI. With 6 bases clipped from V and 6 bases from J, the junction kept 3 bases outside the gene matches. The CDR3 totals 13 residues.

V gene TRBV28 combines with J gene TRBJ1-4, with no clear D. Looked up from germline, CDR1 is MDHEN and CDR2 is SYDVKM. The germline V and J ends were trimmed by 9 bases and 0 bases, with 17 bases remaining between them. The CDR3 consists of 16 residues. CDR3 DNA: TGTGCCAGTACTCGACTCGGACCTGCAACTAATGAAAAACTGTTTTTT. Protein product: CASTRLGPATNEKLFF.

V is TRBV7-8 and J is TRBJ2-3; 7 nucleotides match TRBD1. The CDR3 is 16 residues long. Per germline, CDR1 SGHVS and CDR2 FQNEAQ. V shed 4 bases, J shed 2 bases, and the junction held 9 bases outside the gene matches. CDR3 region: CASSWRQGLSTDTQYF. The CDR3 coding sequence is TGTGCCAGCAGCTGGAGACAGGGTCTTTCCACAGATACGCAGTATTTT.

This clone has a single count. V gene TRBV15 combines with J gene TRBJ2-3; D may match TRBD1 or TRBD2 (5 bases each). V was shortened by 1 base and J by 3 bases, with 11 bases between the two germline ends. Germline CDR1 LNHNV, CDR2 YYDKDF (reference sequence). The CDR3 is 15 residues long. This CDR3 is CATSRAPGPTDTQYF. Written as DNA, the CDR3 is TGTGCCACCAGCAGAGCCCCGGGGCCAACAGATACGCAGTATTTT.

V gene TRBV18 combines with J gene TRBJ1-5; possible D gene TRBD1, 6 bases. Trimming removed 2 bases at V and 0 bases at J, with 11 bases between. Germline loops: CDR1 KGHSH, CDR2 LQKENI. This CDR3 region has 16 residues. The CDR3 DNA sequence: TGTGCCAGCTCACCAACAGGGTGGCTTAGCAATCAGCCCCAGCATTTT. This encodes CASSPTGWLSNQPQHF.

This rearrangement joins TRBV28 to TRBJ2-3; either TRBD1 or TRBD2 may fit D (5 bases each). Looked up from germline, CDR1 is MDHEN and CDR2 is SYDVKM. V was clipped by 4 bases and J by 6 bases, with 23 bases between them. CDR3 length equals 17 residues. The CDR3 is CASSSTGLTTAGDTQYF. The CDR3 nucleotides are TGTGCCAGCAGTTCAACTGGACTGACAACCGCAGGGGATACGCAGTATTTT.

The chain joins TRBV28 to TRBJ1-1; D uncertain. CDR3 length equals 13 residues. Germline V gene sequence: CDR1 MDHEN, CDR2 SYDVKM. Trimming shortened V by 5 bases and J by 7 bases, and 14 bases separated the two germline ends. In DNA form, the CDR3 reads TGTGCCAGCAGTATCCGTCCGAATCTTGAAGCTTTCTTT. It is translated as CASSIRPNLEAFF.

V and J are TRBV5-4 and TRBJ2-7; 8 bases match TRBD2. In germline, CDR1 is SGHNT, CDR2 YYREEE (reference sequence). Germline trimming cut 1 base from V and 7 bases from J; bases unmatched to any gene: 10. CDR3 size: 15 residues. In nucleotides, the CDR3 is TGTGCCAGCAGCTTGCCGGGACTAGTAGGCAAAGAGCAGTACTTC. This encodes CASSLPGLVGKEQYF. The complete variable domain, with remaining parts taken from reference TRBV5-4 and TRBJ2-7, reads ETGVTQSPTHLIKTRGQQVTLRCSSQSGHNTVSWYQQALGQGPQFIFQYYREEENGRGNFPPRFSGLQFPNYSSELNVNALELDDSALYLCASSLPGLVGKEQYFGPGTRLTVT.

This chain joins TRBV27 and TRBJ1-1, with TRBD1 identical over 7 bases. This CDR3 has 15 amino acids. Germline V lookup: CDR1 MNHEY, CDR2 SMNVEV (reference sequence). With V trimmed by 3 bases and J by 2 bases, 6 bases remained unmatched. Here the CDR3 DNA reads TGTGCCAGCAGTTTCGGTAACAGGGGAAACACTGAAGCTTTCTTT. It yields the protein CASSFGNRGNTEAFF.

The rearrangement joins TRBV4-3 to TRBJ2-5; tentatively, D is TRBD1 (5 bases). V lost 1 base and J lost 0, with 9 bases in between. Germline loops: CDR1 LGHNA, CDR2 YSLEER. The CDR3 is made up of 15 amino acids. CDR3 sequence (DNA): TGCGCCAGCAGCCAAGGGGCAGGGAACCAAGAGACCCAGTACTTC. Its protein product is CASSQGAGNQETQYF.

V and J are TRBV30 and TRBJ1-5; 10 nucleotides agree with TRBD1. CDR3 size: 13 residues. With 5 bases clipped from V and 2 bases from J, the junction kept 0 bases outside the gene matches. The germline V gene has CDR1 GTSNPN and CDR2 SVGIG (reference sequence). CDR3: CAWGTGGNQPQHF. The CDR3 DNA reads as TGTGCCTGGGGGACAGGGGGCAATCAGCCCCAGCATTTT.

V gene TRBV7-7 combines with J gene TRBJ1-4; the D is unclear. The CDR3 is made up of 14 amino acids. With 5 bases removed from V and 7 bases from J, the gap between germline ends came to 14 bases. Germline V gene lookup returns CDR1 SSHAT and CDR2 FNYEAQ (reference sequence). The CDR3 reads CASSPSGPGEKLFF. The CDR3 DNA reads TGTGCCAGCAGCCCCTCAGGCCCCGGTGAAAAACTGTTTTTT.

The gene calls are TRBV27 and TRBJ2-7, with 8 bases identical to TRBD1. This CDR3 comprises 14 residues. J gave up 2 bases and V 5 bases, and 5 bases lay outside the gene matches. Looked up from germline, CDR1 is MNHEY and CDR2 is SMNVEV (reference sequence). In nucleotides, the CDR3 is TGTGCCAGCAGTGTCGGACAGGGACCCTACGAGCAGTACTTC. Translation: CASSVGQGPYEQYF.

This sequence joins TRBV28 and TRBJ2-5, with TRBD1 matching over 7 bases. V shed 2 bases and J 4 bases; nucleotides not matched to a gene: 7. The germline CDR1 and CDR2 sequences are MDHEN and SYDVKM. The CDR3 has 15 residues. For the CDR3, the DNA is TGTGCCAGCAGTTTACCGGGACAGTTGGTAGAGACCCAGTACTTC. This codes for CASSLPGQLVETQYF.

The CDR3 nucleotides read TGTGCCATCACGGGGACAGGGGATCAAGATACGCAGTATTTT. Translation gives CAITGTGDQDTQYF. V is TRBV10-3 and J is TRBJ2-3; 10 bases fit TRBD1. Germline V gene data show CDR1 as ENHRY and CDR2 as SYGVKD. V shed 7 bases, J shed 5 bases, and the junction held 6 bases outside the gene matches. CDR3 length: 14 amino acids.

CDR3 residues: CASSLGGALRSGANVLTF. The CDR3 DNA sequence: TGCGCCAGCAGCTTGGGAGGGGCCCTCCGCTCTGGGGCCAACGTCCTGACTTTC. V usage is TRBV5-1 and J usage is TRBJ2-6; perhaps D is TRBD1 or TRBD2 (5 bases each). Deletions cut 0 bases from V and 0 bases from J, with 13 bases between. The CDR3 totals 18 residues. Germline V gene lookup returns CDR1 SGHRS and CDR2 YFSETQ. Combining the CDR3 with reference TRBV5-1 and TRBJ2-6 gives the whole variable domain KAGVTQTPRYLIKTRGQQVTLSCSPISGHRSVSWYQQTPGQGLQFLFEYFSETQRNKGNFPGRFSGRQFSNSRSEMNVSTLELGDSALYLCASSLGGALRSGANVLTFGAGSRLTVL.

The genes are TRBV7-8 and TRBJ2-7; 11 nucleotides line up with TRBD2. The CDR3 is 17 amino acids. Germline assignment: CDR1 SGHVS and CDR2 FQNEAQ. V dropped 0 bases and J dropped 3; count of bases not matched to a gene: 7. The CDR3 DNA reads as TGTGCCAGCAGCTTAGCCGGGACTAGCGGATTCCTCTACGAGCAGTACTTC. It yields the protein CASSLAGTSGFLYEQYF.

This chain connects TRBV25-1 to TRBJ1-5; TRBD1 aligns across 9 bases. Trimming cost V 3 bases and J 9 bases; bases outside gene matches: 6. This CDR3 spans 14 amino acids. Germline lookup yields CDR1 MGHDK and CDR2 SYGVNS. The CDR3 loop reads CASSETGGPGPQHF. For the CDR3, the DNA is TGTGCCAGCAGTGAGACAGGGGGGCCGGGGCCCCAGCATTTT.

This rearrangement joins TRBV5-4 to TRBJ2-7; 13 bases are a match to TRBD2. Trimming took 4 bases from V and 2 from J; bases not matched to a gene: 12. The CDR3 covers 18 residues. The germline V gene has CDR1 SGHNT and CDR2 YYREEE (reference sequence). DNA of the CDR3: TGTGCCAGCAGCGTAGCCCGGACTAGCGGGAGCCACCCCTACGAGCAGTACTTC. Residues: CASSVARTSGSHPYEQYF.